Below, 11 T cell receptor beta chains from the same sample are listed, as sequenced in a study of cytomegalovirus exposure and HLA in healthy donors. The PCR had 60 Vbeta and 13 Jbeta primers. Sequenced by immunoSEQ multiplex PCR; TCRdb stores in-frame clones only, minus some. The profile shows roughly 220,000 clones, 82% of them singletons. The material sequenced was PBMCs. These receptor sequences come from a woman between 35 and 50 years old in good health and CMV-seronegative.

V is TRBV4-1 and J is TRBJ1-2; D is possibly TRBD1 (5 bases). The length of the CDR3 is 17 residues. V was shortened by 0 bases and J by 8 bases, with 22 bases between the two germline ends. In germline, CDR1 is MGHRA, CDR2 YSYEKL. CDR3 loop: CASSQDYRGRGSRGYTF. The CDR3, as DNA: TGCGCCAGCAGCCAAGATTACCGTGGGAGGGGATCACGGGGCTACACCTTC.

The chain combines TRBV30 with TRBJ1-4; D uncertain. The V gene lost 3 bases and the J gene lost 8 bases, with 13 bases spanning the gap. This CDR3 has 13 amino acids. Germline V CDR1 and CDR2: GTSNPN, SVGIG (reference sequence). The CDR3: CAWRPRLGEKLFF. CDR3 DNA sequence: TGTGCCTGGAGGCCCCGGCTCGGGGAAAAACTGTTTTTT.

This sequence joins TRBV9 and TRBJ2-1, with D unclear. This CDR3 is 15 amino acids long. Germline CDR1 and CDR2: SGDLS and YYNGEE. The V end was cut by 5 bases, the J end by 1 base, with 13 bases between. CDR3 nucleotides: TGTGCCAGCAGTCCTTGGGCTACTTCCTACAATGAGCAGTTCTTC. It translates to CASSPWATSYNEQFF.

CDR3 region: CASSLQPSADEQYF. In DNA form, the CDR3 reads TGCGCCAGCAGCTTGCAACCGTCAGCGGACGAGCAGTACTTC. The V call is TRBV5-1, the J call TRBJ2-7; D possibly corresponds to TRBD2 (5 bases). This CDR3 spans 14 amino acids. The ends were cut back, 1 base at V and 5 bases at J, with 13 bases in the middle. In germline, CDR1 is SGHRS, CDR2 YFSETQ.

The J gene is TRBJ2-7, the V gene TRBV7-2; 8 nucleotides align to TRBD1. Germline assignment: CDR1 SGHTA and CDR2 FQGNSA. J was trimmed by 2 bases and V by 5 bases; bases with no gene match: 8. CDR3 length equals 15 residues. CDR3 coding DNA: TGTGCCAGCAGCCCCCAACGGACAGGGACCTACGAGCAGTACTTC. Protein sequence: CASSPQRTGTYEQYF. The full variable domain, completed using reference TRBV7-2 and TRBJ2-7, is GAGVSQSPSNKVTEKGKDVELRCDPISGHTALYWYRQSLGQGLEFLIYFQGNSAPDKSGLPSDRFSAERTGGSVSTLTIQRTQQEDSAVYLCASSPQRTGTYEQYFGPGTRLTVT.

CDR3 sequence reads: CASSLSGRYVTDTQYF. The DNA of the CDR3 is TGCGCCAGCAGCTTAAGCGGGAGGTACGTCACAGATACGCAGTATTTT. V usage is TRBV5-1 and J usage is TRBJ2-3, with 9 bases aligning to TRBD2. The junction had 6 bases not matched to a gene; V was cut back by 2 bases and J by 2 bases. Germline V gene lookup returns CDR1 SGHRS and CDR2 YFSETQ. The CDR3 has 16 amino acids.

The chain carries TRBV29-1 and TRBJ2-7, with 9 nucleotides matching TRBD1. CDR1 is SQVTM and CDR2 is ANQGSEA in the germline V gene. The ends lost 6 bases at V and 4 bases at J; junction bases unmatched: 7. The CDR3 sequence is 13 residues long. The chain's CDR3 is CSVAGQGLYEQYF. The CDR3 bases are TGCAGCGTGGCGGGACAGGGTCTGTACGAGCAGTACTTC.

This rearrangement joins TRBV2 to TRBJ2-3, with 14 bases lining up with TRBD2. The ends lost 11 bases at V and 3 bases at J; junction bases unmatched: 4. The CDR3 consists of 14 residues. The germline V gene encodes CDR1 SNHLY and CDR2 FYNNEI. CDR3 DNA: TGTGCCTCCGGGACTAGCGGGAGAACAGATACGCAGTATTTT. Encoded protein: CASGTSGRTDTQYF.

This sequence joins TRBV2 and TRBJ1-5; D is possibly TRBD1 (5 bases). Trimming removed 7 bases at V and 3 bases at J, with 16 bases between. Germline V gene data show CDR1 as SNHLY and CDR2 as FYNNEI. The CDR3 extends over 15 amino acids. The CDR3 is CASTGTAGFNQPQHF. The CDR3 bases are TGTGCCAGCACTGGGACCGCGGGGTTCAATCAGCCCCAGCATTTT.

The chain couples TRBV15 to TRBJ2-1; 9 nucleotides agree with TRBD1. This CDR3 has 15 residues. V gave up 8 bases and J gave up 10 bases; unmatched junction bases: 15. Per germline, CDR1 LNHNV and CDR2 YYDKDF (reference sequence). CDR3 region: CATCFSGTGLCEQFF. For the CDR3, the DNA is TGTGCCACCTGTTTTTCCGGGACAGGGTTATGCGAGCAGTTCTTC.

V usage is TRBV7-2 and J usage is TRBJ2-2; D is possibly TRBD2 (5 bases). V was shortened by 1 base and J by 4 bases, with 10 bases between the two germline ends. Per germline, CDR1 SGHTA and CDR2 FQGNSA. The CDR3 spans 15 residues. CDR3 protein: CASSLDSGTTGELFF. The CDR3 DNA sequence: TGTGCCAGCAGCTTAGACTCGGGAACCACCGGGGAGCTGTTTTTT.